The 10 T cell receptor beta chains below were found in one sample sequenced in a study of cytomegalovirus exposure and HLA in healthy donors. A multiplex PCR was run with 60 Vbeta primers and 13 Jbeta primers. Clones were sequenced by immunoSEQ multiplex PCR, and TCRdb holds only the in-frame ones, with some missing. The repertoire holds 180,000 or so clones, with 60% to 80% as singletons. The sequenced sample was PBMCs. Every receptor here comes from a woman in her 40s in good health and CMV-seropositive.

This clone was counted a few times. This chain joins TRBV7-3 and TRBJ2-3; 9 bases align to TRBD1. CDR1 is SGHTA, CDR2 FQGTGA, per germline. J gave up 3 bases and V 5 bases, and 6 bases lay outside the gene matches. The CDR3 runs 15 residues. The CDR3 region is CASSIQGASTDTQYF. CDR3 DNA: TGTGCCAGCAGCATACAGGGGGCTTCAACAGATACGCAGTATTTT.

The chain recombines TRBV6-1 with TRBJ2-1, with 7 bases identical to TRBD2. Germline values: CDR1 MNHNS, CDR2 SASEGT. There are 14 residues in the CDR3. Trimming cost V 7 bases and J 8 bases; bases outside gene matches: 11. CDR3 region: CASTRREGRDEQFF. The CDR3 DNA follows: TGTGCCAGCACTAGGAGGGAGGGCCGGGATGAGCAGTTCTTC.

V and J are TRBV4-1 and TRBJ2-6, with D possibly matching TRBD1 (6 bases). This CDR3 is built from 18 residues. Trimming took off 0 bases at V and 0 bases at J, with 12 bases between the two ends. Per the germline V gene, CDR1 is MGHRA and CDR2 is YSYEKL. CDR3 region: CASSQDKGQSSGANVLTF. CDR3 sequence (DNA): TGCGCCAGCAGCCAAGATAAGGGACAATCCTCTGGGGCCAACGTCCTGACTTTC.

The chain has TRBV4-1 and TRBJ2-1, with D maybe TRBD1 (5 bases). Trimming shortened V by 4 bases and J by 7 bases, and 17 bases separated the two germline ends. The CDR3 is 15 residues long. Germline assignment: CDR1 MGHRA and CDR2 YSYEKL. CDR3 residues: CASSPDTTLENEQFF. CDR3 DNA sequence: TGCGCCAGCAGCCCGGACACCACCCTCGAGAATGAGCAGTTCTTC.

DNA of the CDR3: TGTGCCAGCAGCCAAACGCCGGGTGACACTGAAGCTTTCTTT. Its protein product is CASSQTPGDTEAFF. The genes are TRBV5-5 and TRBJ1-1; D uncertain. Germline CDR1 SGHKS, CDR2 YYEKEE (reference sequence). This CDR3 has 14 amino acids. The ends were cut back, 4 bases at V and 3 bases at J, with 13 bases in the middle.

The chain carries TRBV7-9 and TRBJ1-6, with D possibly TRBD1 on 6 matching bases. Trimming stripped 8 bases from V and 0 bases from J, with 14 bases between. Germline values: CDR1 SEHNR, CDR2 FQNEAQ (reference sequence). The CDR3 runs to 16 residues. DNA of the CDR3: TGTGCCAGCGAGGGGGTCTCTCCCTCCTATAATTCACCCCTCCACTTT. Translation: CASEGVSPSYNSPLHF. Filled out from reference TRBV7-9 and TRBJ1-6, the complete variable domain reads DTGVSQNPRHKITKRGQNVTFRCDPISEHNRLYWYRQTLGQGPEFLTYFQNEAQLEKSRLLSDRFSAERPKGSFSTLEIQRTEQGDSAMYLCASEGVSPSYNSPLHFGNGTRLTVT.

The chain combines TRBV27 with TRBJ2-7, with 7 bases aligning to TRBD2. The CDR3 covers 14 residues. V shed 5 bases, J shed 2 bases, and the junction held 6 bases outside the gene matches. CDR1 is MNHEY and CDR2 is SMNVEV in the germline V gene (reference sequence). The CDR3 here is CASSRAGPTYEQYF. The CDR3 DNA reads as TGTGCCAGCAGTCGAGCGGGACCAACCTACGAGCAGTACTTC.

The V gene is TRBV28, the J gene TRBJ2-7; 9 bases map to TRBD1. The trim removed 5 bases at V and 7 bases at J, leaving 9 bases unmatched. The germline V gene has CDR1 MDHEN and CDR2 SYDVKM. The CDR3 has 14 amino acids. The CDR3 DNA follows: TGTGCCAGCAGTCTCCGGGACAGGGTGAGTGAGCAGTACTTC. Protein product: CASSLRDRVSEQYF.

This clone was counted a few times. The chain combines TRBV6-1 with TRBJ2-3; 9 bases agree with TRBD1. The germline CDR1 and CDR2 sequences are MNHNS and SASEGT. The CDR3 runs to 17 residues. Losses at the gene ends were 1 base for V and 2 bases for J; bases not matched to a gene: 7. DNA of the CDR3: TGTGCCAGCAGTGAAGATAAACAGGGGGCACACACAGATACGCAGTATTTT. It specifies CASSEDKQGAHTDTQYF.

This clone showed up just once. The genes are TRBV28 and TRBJ1-3; 7 bases are shared with TRBD1. Per germline, CDR1 MDHEN and CDR2 SYDVKM. The CDR3 is made up of 13 amino acids. CDR3 amino acids: CGTGVGAGNTIYF. CDR3 coding DNA: TGTGGTACAGGGGTAGGTGCTGGAAACACCATATATTTT.